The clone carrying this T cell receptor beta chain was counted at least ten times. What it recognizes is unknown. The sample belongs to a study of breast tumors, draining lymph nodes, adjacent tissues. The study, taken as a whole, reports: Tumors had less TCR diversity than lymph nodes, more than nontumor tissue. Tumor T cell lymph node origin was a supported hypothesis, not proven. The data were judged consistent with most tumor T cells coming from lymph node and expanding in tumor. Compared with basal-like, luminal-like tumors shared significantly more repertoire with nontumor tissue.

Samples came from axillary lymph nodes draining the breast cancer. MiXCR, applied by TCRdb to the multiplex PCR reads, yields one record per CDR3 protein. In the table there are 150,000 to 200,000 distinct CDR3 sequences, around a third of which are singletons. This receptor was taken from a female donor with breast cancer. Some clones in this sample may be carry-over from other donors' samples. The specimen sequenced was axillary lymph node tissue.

The CDR3 region is CASSFRRGDVNQETQYF. For the CDR3, the DNA is TGTGCCAGCAGTTTTCGGCGGGGGGACGTTAATCAAGAGACCCAGTACTTC. V and J are TRBV12-3 or TRBV12-4 and TRBJ2-5, with 8 bases lining up with TRBD2. V gave up 3 bases and J gave up 2 bases; unmatched junction bases: 11. The CDR3 is 17 amino acids.